Presented here are 13 T cell receptor beta chains from one specimen sequenced in a study of CD8 T cells in ankylosing spondylitis. TCRdb independently ran MiXCR on the 5' RACE reads; one entry per CDR3 protein. The sample has roughly 130,000 distinct CDR3 sequences; approximately 13% are singletons. The material sequenced was blood, either unsorted or a sorted T cell fraction (not recorded which). These receptors came from a female donor with ankylosing spondylitis or in good health (not recorded which).

There are many counts of this clonotype. The chain is built from TRBV9 and TRBJ1-3, with D possibly being TRBD1 (6 bases). This CDR3 is 17 amino acids long. The V end was cut by 4 bases, the J end by 1 base, with 18 bases between. Germline CDR1 and CDR2: SGDLS and YYNGEE. DNA of the CDR3: TGTGCCAGCAGCAGATACTCAGGGGCCCTATCTGGAAACACCATATATTTT. Its protein product is CASSRYSGALSGNTIYF.

The table lists this clonotype with a few counts. V usage is TRBV28 and J usage is TRBJ2-3, with D possibly being TRBD1 (6 bases). The CDR3 is 15 residues long. The ends were cut back, 3 bases at V and 4 bases at J, with 14 bases in the middle. Germline lookup yields CDR1 MDHEN and CDR2 SYDVKM. CDR3 sequence (DNA): TGTGCCAGCAGTTTTCTGGACAGAGAGTCAGATACGCAGTATTTT. It is translated as CASSFLDRESDTQYF.

This clonotype has only a few counts. V gene TRBV11-2 combines with J gene TRBJ2-1; TRBD2 is a possible D gene (5 bases). Per germline, CDR1 SGHAT and CDR2 FQNNGV. The CDR3 totals 14 residues. Trimming stripped 1 base from V and 9 bases from J, with 13 bases between. The CDR3 is CASSLGGSVTEQFF. The CDR3 coding sequence is TGTGCCAGCAGCTTAGGAGGGTCAGTTACTGAGCAGTTCTTC.

This clonotype was seen repeatedly, ten times or more. The chain couples TRBV12-3 or TRBV12-4 to TRBJ2-3; D is uncertain. The V end was cut by 4 bases, the J end by 0 bases, with 8 bases between. The length of the CDR3 is 14 residues. Here the CDR3 DNA reads TGTGCCAGCAGTTACGGGTTTAGCACAGATACGCAGTATTTT. The encoded protein is CASSYGFSTDTQYF.

On this clonotype: The junction shows a germline mismatch at one end, possibly a read error. The chain combines TRBV11-2 with TRBJ2-1, with TRBD1 matching 7 bases. The CDR3 runs 15 residues. Per germline, CDR1 SGHAT and CDR2 FQNNGV. CDR3 protein: CASRVRAGDSNEQLF. The DNA for the CDR3 is TGTGCCAGCAGAGTCCGTGCAGGGGACAGCAATGAGCAGCTCTTC.

The chain carries TRBV18 and TRBJ2-1, with a possible D match to TRBD2 (6 bases). In germline, CDR1 is KGHSH, CDR2 LQKENI. This CDR3 has 17 amino acids. The V gene lost 3 bases and the J gene lost 0 bases, with 15 bases spanning the gap. Here the CDR3 reads CASSPPAGGSSYNEQFF. The CDR3 coding sequence is TGTGCCAGCTCACCCCCAGCTGGGGGGAGCTCCTACAATGAGCAGTTCTTC.

The J gene is TRBJ2-7, the V gene TRBV11-2; D not certain. Trimming pared 11 bases from V and 7 bases from J, leaving 15 bases between. Germline V gene lookup returns CDR1 SGHAT and CDR2 FQNNGV. The CDR3 spans 11 residues. The CDR3 region has the DNA TGTGCCGGAAGTCGCGGACGTGAGCAGTACTTC. It codes for CAGSRGREQYF.

A few counts support this clonotype. The chain employs TRBV5-1 and TRBJ2-2; 9 nucleotides align to TRBD2. The CDR3 covers 16 residues. CDR1 and CDR2 from the germline V gene are SGHRS and YFSETQ. Losses at the gene ends were 3 bases for V and 5 bases for J; bases not matched to a gene: 8. CDR3 DNA sequence: TGCGCCAGCAGCTCGAAGACTAGCGGACCTACCGGGGAGCTGTTTTTT. Protein: CASSSKTSGPTGELFF. Complete variable domain (other parts from reference TRBV5-1 and TRBJ2-2): KAGVTQTPRYLIKTRGQQVTLSCSPISGHRSVSWYQQTPGQGLQFLFEYFSETQRNKGNFPGRFSGRQFSNSRSEMNVSTLELGDSALYLCASSSKTSGPTGELFFGEGSRLTVL.

This clonotype was seen at least ten times. The rearrangement uses TRBV20-1 and TRBJ2-7; 8 bases align to TRBD1. Germline V gene sequence: CDR1 DFQATT, CDR2 SNEGSKA (reference sequence). The CDR3 sequence is 13 residues long. J lost 4 bases, V lost 5 bases, and 7 bases had no gene match. The CDR3 sequence is CSAAPDRGYEQYF. CDR3 DNA: TGCAGTGCTGCGCCAGACAGGGGATACGAGCAGTACTTC.

This clonotype was recorded many times. The chain is built from TRBV18 and TRBJ2-7, with TRBD2 as a possible D gene (6 bases). The germline V gene encodes CDR1 KGHSH and CDR2 LQKENI. V lost 2 bases and J lost 0, with 8 bases in between. The CDR3 contains 14 residues. This CDR3 is CASSPASASYEQYF. CDR3 bases: TGTGCCAGCTCACCAGCTAGCGCCTCCTACGAGCAGTACTTC.

In this sample, this clonotype turned up a few times. As DNA, the CDR3 is TGTGCCAGCAGCTTCCTCCGACAGAACACCGGGGAGCTGTTTTTT. This gives the protein CASSFLRQNTGELFF. This rearrangement joins TRBV7-3 to TRBJ2-2; D is unresolved. Germline CDR1 is SGHTA and CDR2 is FQGTGA. The V end lost 3 bases, the J end lost 1 base, and 9 bases lay between the germline ends. The CDR3 extends over 15 amino acids.

A few counts support this clonotype. V and J are TRBV20-1 and TRBJ2-3, with 7 bases lining up with TRBD2. V was pared by 5 bases and J by 4 bases, with 9 bases of the junction left unmatched. There are 14 residues in the CDR3. Germline V gene lookup returns CDR1 DFQATT and CDR2 SNEGSKA (reference sequence). The chain's CDR3 is CSALRLAGADTQYF. CDR3 nucleotide sequence: TGCAGTGCTCTAAGACTAGCCGGAGCAGATACGCAGTATTTT.

Ten or more counts support this clonotype. V and J are TRBV7-9 and TRBJ1-1, with TRBD1 as a possible D gene (5 bases). CDR1 is SEHNR, CDR2 FQNEAQ, per germline (reference sequence). This CDR3 is 15 amino acids long. Deletions cut 2 bases from V and 4 bases from J, with 14 bases between. The CDR3 DNA is TGTGCCAGCAGCTTATTACGGTCTGGGGGCACTGAAGCTTTCTTT. It is translated as CASSLLRSGGTEAFF.